This T cell receptor (beta chain) came from a study of CD8 T cells in ankylosing spondylitis. Trimming shortened V by 3 bases and J by 3 bases, and 6 bases separated the two germline ends. The CDR3 runs 12 residues. Germline assignment: CDR1 LNHDA and CDR2 SQIVND (reference sequence). This clonotype was found many times. Its specificity is not known. TCRdb reprocessed the 5' RACE reads via MiXCR and lists one record per CDR3 protein. This table has about 200,000 distinct CDR3 sequences, roughly 25% appearing once. Findings of the study overall: One TCR beta motif, made up of roughly 8 highly homologous variants, appeared characteristic of ankylosing spondylitis blood. Disease-linked clones reportedly concentrated significantly in matched ankylosing spondylitis synovial fluid.

The TCR comes from a male donor with ankylosing spondylitis or in good health (not recorded which). V gene TRBV19 combines with J gene TRBJ2-7; D is unresolved. Material: blood, either unsorted or a sorted T cell fraction (not recorded which). The CDR3 spells CASSMMGYEQYF. CDR3 nucleotide sequence: TGTGCCAGTAGTATGATGGGCTACGAGCAGTACTTC.